These 6 T cell receptor beta chains were all obtained from the same sample, sequenced in a study of cytomegalovirus exposure and HLA in healthy donors. 60 Vbeta and 13 Jbeta primers were used in PCR. Only in-frame clones appear in the TCRdb table, and some are missing; sequencing was by immunoSEQ multiplex PCR. The sample includes some 120,000 clones, over 75% of them seen just once. Input material: PBMCs. Every receptor here comes from a man aged 18 to 35 in good health and CMV-seropositive.

This clone came up once. V gene TRBV7-9 combines with J gene TRBJ1-6, with 8 bases lining up with TRBD1. Germline CDR1 is SEHNR and CDR2 is FQNEAQ (reference sequence). CDR3 size: 16 residues. V lost 6 bases, J lost 5 bases, and 9 bases stayed unmatched. CDR3 nucleotides: TGTGCCAGCAGTCCCAACAGGGGGATGAATAATTCACCCCTCCACTTT. Its protein product is CASSPNRGMNNSPLHF.

This clone has just a few counts. The chain recombines TRBV29-1 with TRBJ1-1, with a weak D call TRBD1 (5 bases). Trimming stripped 3 bases from V and 1 base from J, with 15 bases between. Germline V gene lookup returns CDR1 SQVTM and CDR2 ANQGSEA. The CDR3 loop spans 15 amino acids. This CDR3 reads CSVEGGDFSNTEAFF. The DNA for the CDR3 is TGCAGCGTTGAGGGAGGGGACTTTTCGAACACTGAAGCTTTCTTT.

The gene calls are TRBV4-1 and TRBJ2-7, with TRBD2 as a possible D gene (5 bases). The CDR3 totals 18 residues. V was pared by 2 bases and J by 1 base, with 21 bases between. Germline CDR1 MGHRA, CDR2 YSYEKL. In DNA, the CDR3 is TGCGCCAGCAGCCAATTACAGCTAGATAGGACTGATTCCTACGAGCAGTACTTC. Protein sequence: CASSQLQLDRTDSYEQYF.

The table lists this clone with a count of one. The genes are TRBV6-5 and TRBJ2-7; D is perhaps TRBD2 (6 bases). The V end was cut by 2 bases, the J end by 1 base, with 6 bases between. The CDR3 runs 13 residues. Per germline, CDR1 MNHEY and CDR2 SVGAGI. The CDR3 reads CASSYRGSYEQYF. The CDR3 DNA reads as TGTGCCAGCAGTTACCGGGGGTCCTACGAGCAGTACTTC.

V and J are TRBV6-1 and TRBJ2-2; 8 nucleotides line up with TRBD1. The CDR3 consists of 15 residues. The trim removed 8 bases at V and 0 bases at J, leaving 5 bases unmatched. Germline CDR1 MNHNS, CDR2 SASEGT. The CDR3 loop is CASGWDRTNTGELFF. The DNA of the CDR3 is TGTGCCAGCGGCTGGGACAGGACGAACACCGGGGAGCTGTTTTTT.

The genes are TRBV30 and TRBJ2-1; 10 bases agree with TRBD2. Per the germline V gene, CDR1 is GTSNPN and CDR2 is SVGIG (reference sequence). The CDR3 loop spans 16 amino acids. Trimming at V came to 8 bases and at J to 4 bases, leaving 14 bases not matched to a gene. The CDR3 DNA reads TGTGCCCAATCAGCGGGAGGGCCCAGCCTATACAATGAGCAGTTCTTC. Its protein is CAQSAGGPSLYNEQFF.